Listed below are T cell receptor beta chains from one sample, sequenced in a study of cytomegalovirus exposure and HLA in healthy donors. Some clones are missing from TCRdb's copy, which holds only in-frame ones; the method was immunoSEQ multiplex PCR. The listing records 180,000 or so clones. The sample comprised PBMCs. The receptor source for this set is a woman under 30 in good health and CMV-seropositive. Both conserved end residues are part of each CDR3. D genes are given only for firm matches.

TRBV5-1,TRBD1,TRBJ2-7,TGCGCCAGCAGCACGGGACAGCTATTTTACTACGAGCAGTACTTC,CASSTGQLFYYEQYF
TRBV5-1,-,TRBJ2-5,TGCGCCAGCAGCTCTACAGCGGTTGAGACCCAGTACTTC,CASSSTAVETQYF
TRBV11-3,-,TRBJ1-2,TGTGCCAGCAGCTTATTGGCGGGGGCGCGTGGCTACACCTTC,CASSLLAGARGYTF
TRBV7-2,-,TRBJ2-2,TGTGCCAGCAGCTTATCAGGGCGGAGCGGGGAGCTGTTTTTT,CASSLSGRSGELFF
TRBV2,-,TRBJ2-3,TGTGCCAGCAGCGGGGACTTCGGTTCGGAAGATACGCAGTATTTT,CASSGDFGSEDTQYF
TRBV27,TRBD1,TRBJ2-1,TGTGCCAGCAGTTTAATGGGACAGGGGGCGATTGAGCAGTTCTTC,CASSLMGQGAIEQFF
TRBV29-1,-,TRBJ2-4,TGCAGCGTTGAGGCTAAAAACATTCAGTACTTC,CSVEAKNIQYF
TRBV28,-,TRBJ1-3,TGTGCCAGCCTAAGACAGCCTGGAAACACCATATATTTT,CASLRQPGNTIYF
TRBV6-5,-,TRBJ1-5,TGTGCCAGCAGTTCACACACCTATCAGCCCCAGCATTTT,CASSSHTYQPQHF
TRBV10-2,-,TRBJ1-1,TGCGCCAGCAGTGTCGAAGGGGGGAACACTGAAGCTTTCTTT,CASSVEGGNTEAFF
TRBV10-2,-,TRBJ2-5,TGCGCCAGCAGCCAGACACCCGCATGGAAAGAGACCCAGTACTTC,CASSQTPAWKETQYF
TRBV14,-,TRBJ2-3,TGTGCCAGCAGCCAAGGGGACTTCATCACAGATACGCAGTATTTT,CASSQGDFITDTQYF
TRBV29-1,-,TRBJ1-1,TGCAGCGTTCAAGGACAGCCGAACACTGAAGCTTTCTTT,CSVQGQPNTEAFF
TRBV18,-,TRBJ2-7,TGTGCCAGCTCACCGCAGGGAGGGGGCTACGAGCAGTACTTC,CASSPQGGGYEQYF
TRBV7-2,-,TRBJ1-2,TGTGCCAGCGGAAGCCTGCTAGGAGGCTACACCTTC,CASGSLLGGYTF
TRBV4-2,-,TRBJ2-4,TGTGCCAGCAGCCAAGAGAAGGTGCTAGCAGCCAACATTCAGTACTTC,CASSQEKVLAANIQYF
TRBV5-1,-,TRBJ2-2,TGCGCCAGCAGCCAGGGACACACGAACACCGGGGAGCTGTTTTTT,CASSQGHTNTGELFF
TRBV7-2,TRBD2,TRBJ2-3,TGTGCCAGCAGCTTAACTAGCGGGGGTTCCACAGATACGCAGTATTTT,CASSLTSGGSTDTQYF
TRBV13,-,TRBJ2-7,TGTGCCAGCAGCCCTTGGATGGAGGGTAAGGAGCAGTACTTC,CASSPWMEGKEQYF
TRBV5-6,TRBD1,TRBJ1-5,TGTGCCAGCAGCTTGGGGACAGGGGCCAGCCCCCAGCATTTT,CASSLGTGASPQHF
TRBV7-9,-,TRBJ2-7,TGTGCCAGCAGCTTAGGGCTCGGGACAAACTACGAGCAGTACTTC,CASSLGLGTNYEQYF
TRBV2,TRBD1,TRBJ1-2,TGTGCCAGCAGTGCGGGACAGGGAAGGGGTAACTATGGCTACACCTTC,CASSAGQGRGNYGYTF
TRBV15,-,TRBJ2-3,TGTGCCACCAGCGGAAGTCTCGACAGTTCAACTAGCACAGATACGCAGTATTTT,CATSGSLDSSTSTDTQYF
TRBV5-6,-,TRBJ2-5,TGTGCCAGCAGCGGGGCCCTCACCACCAAGACCCAGTACTTC,CASSGALTTKTQYF
TRBV7-3,-,TRBJ2-5,TGTGCCAGCAGCCCGCTAGGGGGCGGGGGGCAAGAGACCCAGTACTTC,CASSPLGGGGQETQYF
TRBV6-6,-,TRBJ2-7,TGTGCCAGCAGTCGCGGTGATGGAGGGGTTTACGAGCAGTACTTC,CASSRGDGGVYEQYF
TRBV19,-,TRBJ1-1,TGTGCCAGTAGTAGAACACTGGAGGGGACTGAAGCTTTCTTT,CASSRTLEGTEAFF
TRBV5-1,-,TRBJ1-5,TGCGCCAGCAGCTTGGGCGGGAATGAGCCCCAGCATTTT,CASSLGGNEPQHF
TRBV6-6,TRBD1,TRBJ1-1,TGTGCCAGCAGACTACCCGGACAGGTCCCGAGCACTGAAGCTTTCTTT,CASRLPGQVPSTEAFF
TRBV10-3,TRBD1,TRBJ1-2,TGTGCCATCAGTGAGTCCGGGACAGCTAACTATGGCTACACCTTC,CAISESGTANYGYTF
TRBV10-1,-,TRBJ2-5,TGCGCCAGCAGCTCCGGACAGGGCCGGCCGGGGGGGACCCAGTACTTC,CASSSGQGRPGGTQYF
TRBV5-6,-,TRBJ1-2,TGTGCCAGCAGCCGGCCGGGGGAGGGCTATGGCTACACCTTC,CASSRPGEGYGYTF
TRBV11-1,TRBD1,TRBJ2-7,TGTGCCAGCGGCCGACAGGGAATCAACTACGAGCAGTACTTC,CASGRQGINYEQYF
TRBV2,TRBD2,TRBJ2-5,TGTGCCAGCAGGAGACTAGCCCTTACCTCCCAAGAGACCCAGTACTTC,CASRRLALTSQETQYF
TRBV7-9,TRBD1,TRBJ2-5,TGTGCCAGCAGCTGGGGACAGGGGGTAGAGACCCAGTACTTC,CASSWGQGVETQYF
TRBV9,-,TRBJ2-1,TGTGCCAGCAGCGTACAGGGGTACAATGAGCAGTTCTTC,CASSVQGYNEQFF
TRBV18,-,TRBJ1-2,TGTGCCAGCTCACGTGGGACACTGAGGGGCTACACCTTC,CASSRGTLRGYTF
TRBV30,-,TRBJ1-2,TGTGCCTGGAGCGCACAGGGTTGGGGAGGCTACACCTTC,CAWSAQGWGGYTF
TRBV11-2,-,TRBJ2-3,TGTGCCAGCAGCCCGCGGATAGATACGCAGTATTTT,CASSPRIDTQYF
TRBV19,-,TRBJ2-3,TGTGCCAGTAGTCCCCGGTCCTCCACAGATACGCAGTATTTT,CASSPRSSTDTQYF
TRBV5-1,TRBD1,TRBJ1-2,TGCGCCAGCAGCCCCGGCCAGGGGGCGGGCGGCTACACCTTC,CASSPGQGAGGYTF
TRBV5-6,TRBD1,TRBJ1-1,TGTGCCAGCAGCTCCGGGACAGGGGTTAGAGAAGCTTTCTTT,CASSSGTGVREAFF